The clone carrying this T cell receptor (beta chain) was observed many times. The investigators amplified TCR beta CDR3 regions from RNA transcripts. TCR CDR3 regions were first amplified by RT-PCR with HTBI primers. TCRdb re-derived calls from the multiplex PCR reads in MiXCR, one entry per CDR3 protein. The table includes roughly 700,000 distinct CDR3 sequences, around 15% detected once. This sample is drawn from a study of T cells in Graves' hyperthyroidism and ophthalmopathy. Trimming removed 6 bases from V and 6 bases from J; junction bases left unmatched: 1. CDR1 is SNHLY and CDR2 is FYNNEI in the germline V gene. The CDR3 covers 12 residues. Patients counted as stable if ophthalmopathy did not develop within 18 months. With a duration under 2 months, the hyperthyroidism was newly diagnosed in patients aged 18 to 65.

V gene TRBV2 combines with J gene TRBJ2-1, with 8 nucleotides matching TRBD1. The sequencing sample was made of blood. The clonotype originates from a young woman with Graves' hyperthyroidism. CDR3 DNA sequence: TGTGCCAGCAGCGGACAGGGCAATGAGCAGTTCTTC. It specifies CASSGQGNEQFF.